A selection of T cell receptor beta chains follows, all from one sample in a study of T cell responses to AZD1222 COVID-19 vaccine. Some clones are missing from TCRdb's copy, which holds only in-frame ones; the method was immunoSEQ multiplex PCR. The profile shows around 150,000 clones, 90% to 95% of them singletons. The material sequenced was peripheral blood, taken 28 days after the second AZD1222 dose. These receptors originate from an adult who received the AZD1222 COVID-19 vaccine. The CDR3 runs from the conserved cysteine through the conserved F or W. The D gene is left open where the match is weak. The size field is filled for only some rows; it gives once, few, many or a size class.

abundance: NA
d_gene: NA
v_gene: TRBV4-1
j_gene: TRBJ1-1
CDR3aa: CASRRRDIANTEAFF
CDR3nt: TGCGCCAGCCGTAGAAGGGACATTGCGAACACTGAAGCTTTCTTT

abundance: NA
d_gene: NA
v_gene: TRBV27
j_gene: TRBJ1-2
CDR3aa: CASSLSPPGGYGYTF
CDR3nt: TGTGCCAGCAGTTTATCTCCCCCGGGCGGTTATGGCTACACCTTC

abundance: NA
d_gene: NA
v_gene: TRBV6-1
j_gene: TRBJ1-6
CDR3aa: CASSEVAGGFRSPLHF
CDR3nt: TGTGCCAGCAGTGAAGTAGCGGGCGGTTTTAGGTCACCCCTCCACTTT

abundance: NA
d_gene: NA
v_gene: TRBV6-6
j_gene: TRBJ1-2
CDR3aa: CATRTSYGYTF
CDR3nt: TGTGCCACCAGGACGTCCTATGGCTACACCTTC

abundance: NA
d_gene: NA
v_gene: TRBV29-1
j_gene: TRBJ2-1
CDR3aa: CSAASSYNEQFF
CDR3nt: TGCAGCGCCGCGAGCTCCTACAATGAGCAGTTCTTC

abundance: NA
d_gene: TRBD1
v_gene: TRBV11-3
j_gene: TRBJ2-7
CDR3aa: CASSFGTGVNYEQYF
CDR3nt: TGTGCCAGCAGCTTCGGCACAGGGGTAAACTACGAGCAGTACTTC

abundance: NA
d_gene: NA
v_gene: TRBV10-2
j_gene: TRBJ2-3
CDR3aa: CASSTVETDTQYF
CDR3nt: TGCGCCAGCAGTACCGTAGAGACAGATACGCAGTATTTT

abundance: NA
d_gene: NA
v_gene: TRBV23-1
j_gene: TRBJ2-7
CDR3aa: CATPTNYPQSQGFNLYEQYF
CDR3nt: TGCGCCACCCCTACGAACTACCCTCAAAGTCAGGGCTTCAATCTCTACGAGCAGTACTTC

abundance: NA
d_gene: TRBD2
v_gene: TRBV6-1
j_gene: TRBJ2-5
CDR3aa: CASSEAFWRGGQETQYF
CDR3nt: TGTGCCAGCAGTGAAGCCTTCTGGCGGGGGGGACAAGAGACCCAGTACTTC

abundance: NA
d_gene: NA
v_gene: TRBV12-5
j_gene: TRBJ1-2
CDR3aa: CASGETIDYGYTF
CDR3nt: TGTGCTAGTGGAGAAACAATAGACTATGGCTACACCTTC

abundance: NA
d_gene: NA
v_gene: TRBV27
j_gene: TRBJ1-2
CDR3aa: CASSSRHAANYGYTF
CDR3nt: TGTGCCAGCAGTTCCCGACACGCAGCTAACTATGGCTACACCTTC

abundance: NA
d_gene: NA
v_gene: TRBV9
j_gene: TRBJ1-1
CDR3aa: CASSATSAEAFF
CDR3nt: TGTGCCAGCAGCGCTACGAGTGCTGAGGCTTTCTTT

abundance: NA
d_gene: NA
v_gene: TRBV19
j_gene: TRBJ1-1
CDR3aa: CASSIAWDQNTEAFF
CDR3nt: TGTGCCAGTAGTATAGCCTGGGACCAGAACACTGAAGCTTTCTTT

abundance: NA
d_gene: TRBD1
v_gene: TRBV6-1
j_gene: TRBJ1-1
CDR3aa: CASSEPTGVGTEAFF
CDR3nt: TGTGCCAGCAGTGAGCCTACAGGGGTGGGCACTGAAGCTTTCTTT

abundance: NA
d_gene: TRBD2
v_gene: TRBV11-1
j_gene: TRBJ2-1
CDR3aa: CASSFGGARDEQFF
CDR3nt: TGTGCCAGCAGCTTCGGGGGGGCGCGGGATGAGCAGTTCTTC

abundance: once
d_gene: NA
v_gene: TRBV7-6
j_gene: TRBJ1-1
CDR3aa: CASSEPGTEAFF
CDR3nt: TGTGCCAGCAGCGAGCCCGGCACTGAAGCTTTCTTT

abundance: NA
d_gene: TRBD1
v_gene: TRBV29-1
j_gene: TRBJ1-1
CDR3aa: CSVAGIQGMGAFF
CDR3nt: TGCAGCGTTGCGGGGATACAGGGGATGGGGGCTTTCTTT

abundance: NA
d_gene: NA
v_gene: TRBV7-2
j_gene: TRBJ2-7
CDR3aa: CASSSQARFEQYF
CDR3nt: TGTGCCAGCAGCTCCCAAGCCCGTTTCGAGCAGTACTTC